Listed here are 10 T cell receptor beta chains from one sample, sequenced in a study of OX40 agonist ivuxolimab in advanced cancers. The table came from immunoSEQ multiplex PCR; TCRdb's copy has only in-frame clones and leaves some out. The sample gives 35,000 to 55,000 clones, over 65% of which show up once; about 15% is in the top ten. This specimen consisted of CD4+ or CD8+ T cells sorted from blood, obtained in a trial of the OX40 agonist ivuxolimab. These receptors all come from an adult with an advanced solid tumor such as melanoma, head and neck, liver or kidney cancer.

The V and J genes are TRBV7-8 and TRBJ1-4; 8 bases agree with TRBD1. J lost 13 bases, V lost 5 bases, and 3 bases had no gene match. There are 11 residues in the CDR3. In germline, CDR1 is SGHVS, CDR2 FQNEAQ. The CDR3 reads CASSTRGPLFF. CDR3 bases: TGTGCCAGCAGCACCAGGGGGCCACTGTTTTTT.

Concerning this clone: The sample contains more than one DNA sequence encoding this CDR3. V gene TRBV6-1 combines with J gene TRBJ2-7, with D maybe TRBD1 (6 bases). Germline V gene sequence: CDR1 MNHNS, CDR2 SASEGT. The CDR3 totals 15 residues. Trimming left V 6 bases short and J 1 base short, with 16 bases between. The CDR3 DNA is TGTGCCAGCAGATTGGGGCAGGGGATATCCTACGAGCAGTACTTC. The encoded protein is CASRLGQGISYEQYF.

The chain couples TRBV10-3 to TRBJ2-3; D uncertain. V was clipped by 0 bases and J by 0 bases, with 13 bases between them. Germline V gene data show CDR1 as ENHRY and CDR2 as SYGVKD. This CDR3 comprises 17 residues. Here the CDR3 reads CAISESKTLRSTDTQYF. Written as DNA, the CDR3 is TGTGCCATCAGTGAGTCGAAGACTTTACGTAGCACAGATACGCAGTATTTT.

This clone showed up just once. This chain connects TRBV27 to TRBJ2-1, with a tentative D call TRBD2 (6 bases). This CDR3 is built from 15 residues. Germline V lookup: CDR1 MNHEY, CDR2 SMNVEV (reference sequence). The V gene lost 4 bases and the J gene lost 0 bases, with 10 bases spanning the gap. CDR3 region: CASSSAGSSYNEQFF. DNA of the CDR3: TGTGCCAGCAGTTCCGCCGGGAGCTCCTACAATGAGCAGTTCTTC.

This chain links TRBV18 with TRBJ1-1, with 7 bases aligning to TRBD1. V was pared by 3 bases and J by 1 base, with 8 bases of the junction left unmatched. The germline V gene has CDR1 KGHSH and CDR2 LQKENI. CDR3 size: 16 residues. The CDR3 reads CASSPGTQGGNTEAFF. CDR3 in DNA: TGTGCCAGCTCACCCGGTACCCAGGGGGGGAACACTGAAGCTTTCTTT.

This clone was observed once. V is TRBV6-5 and J is TRBJ1-1; a possible D gene is TRBD1 (6 bases). V was pared by 6 bases and J by 5 bases, with 10 bases between. CDR1 is MNHEY, CDR2 SVGAGI, per germline. The CDR3 covers 12 residues. CDR3 in amino acids: CASSQGGTEAFF. CDR3 nucleotide sequence: TGTGCCAGCAGCCAAGGGGGAACTGAAGCTTTCTTT.

There are a few counts of this clone. The chain uses TRBV2 and TRBJ1-2; D is uncertain. The length of the CDR3 is 11 residues. The germline V and J ends were trimmed by 10 bases and 4 bases, with 10 bases remaining between them. From germline, CDR1 is SNHLY and CDR2 FYNNEI. CDR3: CAMRVGYGYTF. CDR3 DNA: TGTGCCATGCGCGTGGGCTATGGCTACACCTTC.

The J gene is TRBJ1-5, the V gene TRBV28; 7 positions agree with TRBD1. This CDR3 has 16 amino acids. J was trimmed by 0 bases and V by 8 bases; bases with no gene match: 10. In germline, CDR1 is MDHEN, CDR2 SYDVKM. The CDR3 DNA follows: TGTGCCAGCGGGAGGGGGGACAGACTTAGCAATCAGCCCCAGCATTTT. Its protein product is CASGRGDRLSNQPQHF.

This clone was observed a single time. The junction does not match germline at one end; this may be a read error. The V gene is TRBV7-9, the J gene TRBJ2-7; 7 bases line up with TRBD2. Germline V gives CDR1 SEHNR, CDR2 FQNEAQ (reference sequence). The CDR3 runs 15 residues. DNA of the CDR3: TGTGCCAGCAGTTTAGGCAGCGGGACGGTCGACGAGCAGTACTTC. This gives the protein CASSLGSGTVDEQYF.

This chain joins TRBV19 and TRBJ2-7; tentative D call: TRBD1 (7 bases). Between the trimmed V and J ends, which lost 11 bases and 3 bases, there was a span of 11 bases. CDR3 size: 11 residues. Germline assignment: CDR1 LNHDA and CDR2 SQIVND (reference sequence). CDR3 region: CAAGQFYEQYF. DNA for the CDR3: TGTGCCGCGGGACAGTTCTACGAGCAGTACTTC.